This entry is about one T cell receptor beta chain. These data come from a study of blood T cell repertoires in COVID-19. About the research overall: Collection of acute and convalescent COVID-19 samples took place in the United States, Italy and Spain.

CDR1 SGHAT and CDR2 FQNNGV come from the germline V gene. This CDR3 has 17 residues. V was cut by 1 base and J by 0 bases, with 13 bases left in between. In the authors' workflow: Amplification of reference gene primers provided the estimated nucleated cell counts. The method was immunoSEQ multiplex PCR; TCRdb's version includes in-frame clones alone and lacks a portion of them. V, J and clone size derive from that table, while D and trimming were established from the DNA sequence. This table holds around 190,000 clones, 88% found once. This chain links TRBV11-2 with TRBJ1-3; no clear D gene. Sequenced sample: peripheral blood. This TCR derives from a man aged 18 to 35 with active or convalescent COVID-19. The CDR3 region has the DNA TGTGCCAGCAGCTTAGTTCCAGACTACTACTCTGGAAACACCATATATTTT. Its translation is CASSLVPDYYSGNTIYF.